Listed below are T cell receptor beta chains from one sample, sequenced in a study of T cell responses to AZD1222 COVID-19 vaccine. The data were produced by immunoSEQ multiplex PCR, yet TCRdb's version contains in-frame clones alone and is incomplete. Of 150,000 to 180,000 clones in the sample, 85% to 90% were seen once. Sample: peripheral blood, taken on day 0 of MenACWY control vaccination. These receptors all stem from an adult in good health. Each CDR3 is given with its conserved first and last residue. D genes are given only for firm matches. Some rows mark clone size as missing; the rest say once, few, many or name a class of expanded clone.

v_gene,d_gene,j_gene,abundance,len,CDR3nt,CDR3aa
TRBV5-1,TRBD2,TRBJ2-3,.,15,TGCGCCAGCAGCTTGGGCTCTAGCGGGGGGGATACGCAGTATTTT,CASSLGSSGGDTQYF
TRBV19,TRBD1,TRBJ1-1,.,15,TGTGCCAGTACTAGGACAGGGGGCAGTAACACTGAAGCTTTCTTT,CASTRTGGSNTEAFF
TRBV28,.,TRBJ1-5,.,13,TGTGCCAGCAGTCCCCGACAGTTTCAGCCCCAGCATTTT,CASSPRQFQPQHF
TRBV7-3,.,TRBJ2-5,.,15,TGTGCCAGCAGCCCCTTTACGGGGACGGGGGAGACCCAGTACTTC,CASSPFTGTGETQYF
TRBV28,.,TRBJ1-2,.,12,TGTGCCAGCAGTCCCAATAGCTATGGCTACACCTTC,CASSPNSYGYTF
TRBV18,.,TRBJ1-2,.,16,TGTGCCAGCTCACCCAACCGCAGGACCACTAATGAGGGCTACACCTTC,CASSPNRRTTNEGYTF
TRBV14,.,TRBJ1-2,.,16,TGTGCCAGCAGCCAAGGCTTATGGGGGTCTAACTATGGCTACACCTTC,CASSQGLWGSNYGYTF
TRBV7-3,.,TRBJ2-7,.,15,TGTGCCAGCTCCCTCGAGGCAGTCAATTCCTACGAGCAGTACTTC,CASSLEAVNSYEQYF
TRBV19,.,TRBJ1-4,.,14,TGTGCCAGTAGTAGAGTAGCAACTAATGAAAAACTGTTTTTT,CASSRVATNEKLFF
TRBV5-1,.,TRBJ1-1,.,15,TGCGCCAGCAGCTTGTTTTCGGGGGCGAACACTGAAGCTTTCTTT,CASSLFSGANTEAFF
TRBV5-1,TRBD1,TRBJ1-2,.,13,TGCGCCAGCAGCTGGACAGGGAGTTATGGCTACACCTTC,CASSWTGSYGYTF
TRBV7-9,TRBD1,TRBJ1-5,.,14,TGTGCCAGCAGCTCAGGACAGGGCAATCAGCCCCAGCATTTT,CASSSGQGNQPQHF
TRBV25-1,.,TRBJ1-1,.,14,TGTGCCAGCAGTGAATATATATCTAACACTGAAGCTTTCTTT,CASSEYISNTEAFF
TRBV18,TRBD1,TRBJ2-2,.,14,TGTGCCAGCTTGAGGACAGGGAACACCGGGGAGCTGTTTTTT,CASLRTGNTGELFF
TRBV4-1,.,TRBJ1-3,.,15,TGCGCCAGCAGCCAGTGGGGGCGCGCTGGAAACACCATATATTTT,CASSQWGRAGNTIYF
TRBV7-9,.,TRBJ2-3,once,12,TGTGCCAGCAGCGGAACGAGGGATACGCAGTATTTT,CASSGTRDTQYF
TRBV18,.,TRBJ2-5,.,15,TGTGCCAGCTCACCACCGATGCAAGCCCGAGAGACCCAGTACTTC,CASSPPMQARETQYF
TRBV10-3,TRBD1,TRBJ2-2,few,15,TGTGCCATCAGTGTTGGACAGGCAATGGCCGGGGAGCTGTTTTTT,CAISVGQAMAGELFF